Presented here are 10 T cell receptor beta chains from one specimen sequenced in a study of shared clonotypes between healthy human individuals. Profiling relied on immunoSEQ multiplex PCR, and the TCRdb table lists in-frame clones only, not all of them. The repertoire has over a million clones, about 75% of them found once; the top ten carry approximately 1.5%. Material for sequencing was memory CD4+ T cells sorted from blood. The subset: CD45RA-negative fraction. The receptors come from a man younger than 30 in good health.

V is TRBV7-8 and J is TRBJ2-7; 9 bases are shared with TRBD1. CDR1 and CDR2 from the germline V gene are SGHVS and FQNEAQ. The V gene end was trimmed by 2 bases and the J gene end by 4 bases; junction bases not matched to a gene: 3. The CDR3 has 14 residues. The CDR3 DNA follows: TGTGCCAGCAGCTTATGGGACAGGGCGTACGAGCAGTACTTC. Encoded protein: CASSLWDRAYEQYF. The whole variable domain, remainder taken from reference TRBV7-8 and TRBJ2-7, is GAGVSQSPRYKVAKRGQDVALRCDPISGHVSLFWYQQALGQGPEFLTYFQNEAQLDKSGLPSDRFFAERPEGSVSTLKIQRTQQEDSAVYLCASSLWDRAYEQYFGPGTRLTVT.

The chain is built from TRBV27 and TRBJ1-5; D perhaps matches TRBD1 (6 bases). Trimming removed 3 bases at V and 6 bases at J, with 15 bases between. This CDR3 spans 15 amino acids. CDR1 and CDR2 from the germline V gene are MNHEY and SMNVEV (reference sequence). The chain's CDR3 is CASSFRGVDGQPQHF. The CDR3 DNA reads as TGTGCCAGCAGTTTTAGGGGGGTAGACGGTCAGCCCCAGCATTTT.

The chain is built from TRBV19 and TRBJ1-2, with a tentative D call TRBD1 (6 bases). The germline V and J ends were trimmed by 0 bases and 10 bases, with 21 bases remaining between them. Germline-derived CDR1 and CDR2 are LNHDA and SQIVND (reference sequence). The CDR3 spans 16 residues. The CDR3 sequence is CASSIDGSGGQEDYTF. The DNA for the CDR3 is TGTGCCAGTAGTATAGATGGGTCGGGGGGCCAGGAAGACTACACCTTC.

Points on this clone: At the DNA level, this CDR3 is encoded by other sequences in the same sample as well. The chain joins TRBV29-1 to TRBJ1-3; D is possibly TRBD1 (5 bases). Trimming took 5 bases from V and 4 from J, leaving 6 bases between them. CDR3 size: 11 residues. CDR1 and CDR2 from the germline V gene are SQVTM and ANQGSEA. In DNA, the CDR3 is TGCAGCGTTCCAGGGGGAAACACCATATATTTT. This encodes CSVPGGNTIYF.

J is TRBJ2-5 and V is TRBV5-1, with TRBD2 identical over 8 bases. CDR3 length: 14 amino acids. Germline V gene data show CDR1 as SGHRS and CDR2 as YFSETQ. V lost 6 bases, J lost 4 bases, and 8 bases stayed unmatched. This CDR3 is CASNSGGGRETQYF. In DNA, the CDR3 is TGCGCCAGCAACAGCGGGGGCGGGAGAGAGACCCAGTACTTC.

This clone was counted once. This rearrangement joins TRBV5-6 to TRBJ2-5; no clear D gene. CDR1 is SGHDT and CDR2 is YYEEEE in the germline V gene. The CDR3 length is 18 residues. The germline V and J ends were trimmed by 1 base and 5 bases, with 24 bases remaining between them. CDR3 DNA: TGTGCCAGCAGCTTGTTCGACCGAAGGGTTTCCCGCTTGGAGACCCAGTACTTC. Translating gives CASSLFDRRVSRLETQYF.

V gene TRBV19 combines with J gene TRBJ1-6, with 7 bases aligning to TRBD1. This CDR3 has 19 amino acids. CDR1 LNHDA and CDR2 SQIVND come from the germline V gene (reference sequence). The junction had 15 bases not matched to a gene; V was cut back by 6 bases and J by 1 base. CDR3 residues: CASSGRDRAFGSYNSPLHF. As DNA, the CDR3 is TGTGCCAGTAGCGGCCGAGACAGGGCATTTGGGTCCTATAATTCACCCCTCCACTTT.

The chain has TRBV6-1 and TRBJ2-7; TRBD2 is a possible D gene (5 bases). This CDR3 region has 13 residues. The germline CDR1 and CDR2 sequences are MNHNS and SASEGT. With 3 bases removed from V and 6 bases from J, the gap between germline ends came to 12 bases. CDR3: CASSDVRAGEQYF. The CDR3, as DNA: TGTGCCAGCAGTGACGTACGTGCGGGCGAGCAGTACTTC.

The rearrangement links TRBV21-1 to TRBJ2-5. TRBV21-1 is shown as a pseudogene. CDR3 length equals 17 residues. The CDR3 spells CASTNQSEGLIRETQYF. CDR3 nucleotides: TGTGCCAGCACCAACCAATCCGAAGGGTTGATAAGGGAGACCCAGTACTTC.

On this clone: A far larger clone is only one base removed, so a read error is likely. The chain is built from TRBV5-4 and TRBJ1-6; D is undetermined. This CDR3 region has 13 residues. CDR1 SGHNT and CDR2 YYREEE come from the germline V gene (reference sequence). Trimming took 2 bases from V and 0 from J, leaving 0 bases between them. The CDR3 sequence: CASSFSYNSPLHF. The CDR3 DNA reads TGTGCCAGCAGCTTCTCCTATAATTCACCCCTCCACTTT. Full variable domain (outside the CDR3, taken from reference TRBV5-4 and TRBJ1-6): ETGVTQSPTHLIKTRGQQVTLRCSSQSGHNTVSWYQQALGQGPQFIFQYYREEENGRGNFPPRFSGLQFPNYSSELNVNALELDDSALYLCASSFSYNSPLHFGNGTRLTVT.